What follows are 8 T cell receptor beta chains derived from one specimen sequenced in a study of cytomegalovirus exposure and HLA in healthy donors. Primers for the PCR totalled 60 Vbeta and 13 Jbeta. Sequencing used immunoSEQ multiplex PCR; TCRdb keeps in-frame clones, though not all of them. Its table lists about 51,000 clones. The sequenced sample was PBMCs. Receptor source: a female donor in good health and CMV-seronegative.

V gene TRBV7-6 combines with J gene TRBJ2-1, with 13 bases identical to TRBD2. CDR1 SGHVS and CDR2 FNYEAQ come from the germline V gene. The CDR3 runs 15 residues. V dropped 5 bases and J dropped 5; count of bases not matched to a gene: 3. Written as DNA, the CDR3 is TGTGCCAGCAGCCTACTAGCGGGGGGGGACAATGAGCAGTTCTTC. It specifies CASSLLAGGDNEQFF.

The rearrangement joins TRBV29-1 to TRBJ1-5, with D hard to call. The CDR3 extends over 16 amino acids. CDR1 SQVTM and CDR2 ANQGSEA come from the germline V gene. Trimming left V 2 bases short and J 0 bases short, with 14 bases between. CDR3 sequence (DNA): TGCAGCGTTGAACGGTTGGAGGGAGATAGCAATCAGCCCCAGCATTTT. Its translation is CSVERLEGDSNQPQHF.

The V gene is TRBV7-2, the J gene TRBJ1-2; 8 positions match TRBD1. Germline V gives CDR1 SGHTA, CDR2 FQGNSA. The V and J ends lost 5 bases and 0 bases, in that order; junction bases with no gene match: 2. The CDR3 runs to 14 residues. This chain's CDR3 is CASSRTGTNYGYTF. DNA for the CDR3: TGTGCCAGCAGCCGGACAGGGACTAACTATGGCTACACCTTC.

V usage is TRBV5-1 and J usage is TRBJ2-7; 7 bases fit TRBD1. The CDR3 sequence is 15 residues long. Germline CDR1 SGHRS, CDR2 YFSETQ. Unmatched junction bases numbered 7, after V lost 2 bases and J lost 2 bases. The CDR3 DNA follows: TGCGCCAGCAGCTTAGTGACAGGGTCCCCCTACGAGCAGTACTTC. Translation gives CASSLVTGSPYEQYF.

The gene calls are TRBV2 and TRBJ1-5; 11 bases line up with TRBD1. The V gene end was trimmed by 5 bases and the J gene end by 6 bases; junction bases not matched to a gene: 6. Germline CDR1 and CDR2: SNHLY and FYNNEI. This CDR3 is built from 15 residues. CDR3 residues: CASSPGQGAAQPQHF. In DNA, the CDR3 is TGTGCCAGCAGTCCAGGACAGGGGGCTGCTCAGCCCCAGCATTTT.

This sequence joins TRBV5-1 and TRBJ1-1, with D possibly TRBD1 on 5 matching bases. The CDR3 has 17 residues. Trimming took off 4 bases at V and 0 bases at J, with 19 bases between the two ends. Germline CDR1 is SGHRS and CDR2 is YFSETQ. The CDR3 sequence: CASSPTVGGGLNTEAFF. CDR3 DNA sequence: TGCGCCAGCAGCCCTACGGTGGGGGGAGGCTTGAACACTGAAGCTTTCTTT.

The rearrangement links TRBV13 to TRBJ2-1; TRBD1 might be the D (5 bases). This CDR3 contains 14 residues. V gave up 5 bases and J gave up 6 bases, with 14 bases separating them. Germline assignment: CDR1 PRHDT and CDR2 FYEKMQ (reference sequence). This chain's CDR3 is CASSLLDRPNEQFF. The CDR3 DNA is TGTGCCAGCAGCCTCCTCGACAGACCCAATGAGCAGTTCTTC.

This sequence joins TRBV19 and TRBJ1-2; 8 nucleotides match TRBD1. Germline values: CDR1 LNHDA, CDR2 SQIVND (reference sequence). The CDR3 is 15 amino acids. V gave up 3 bases and J gave up 6 bases; unmatched junction bases: 9. CDR3 in amino acids: CASSIQGATTDGYTF. The CDR3 nucleotides read TGTGCCAGTAGTATCCAGGGGGCAACGACGGATGGCTACACCTTC.